The sequence of this T cell receptor (beta chain) was determined in a study of blood T cell repertoires in COVID-19. Across the whole study: From T cells, B-cell-depleted T cells, or PBMCs came the material, which was cDNA or gDNA.

This clone appeared a few times. The CDR3 totals 16 residues. With 4 bases clipped from V and 10 bases from J, the junction kept 12 bases outside the gene matches. Per germline, CDR1 MDHEN and CDR2 SYDVKM. Using immunoSEQ multiplex PCR, the repertoire was profiled, and TCRdb retains in-frame clones only, with some absent. The sample yields around 200,000 clones, roughly 88% seen once. The clonotype was recovered from a man in his 60s with acute or convalescent COVID-19. The rearrangement uses TRBV28 and TRBJ1-6, with 8 positions matching TRBD1. The sequencing input was peripheral blood. CDR3 protein: CASSSHQGAYGSPLHF. The CDR3 region has the DNA TGTGCCAGCAGTTCCCACCAGGGGGCTTATGGCTCACCCCTCCACTTT. Variable domain in full (rest from reference TRBV28 and TRBJ1-6): DVKVTQSSRYLVKRTGEKVFLECVQDMDHENMFWYRQDPGLGLRLIYFSYDVKMKEKGDIPEGYSVSREKKERFSLILESASTNQTSMYLCASSSHQGAYGSPLHFGNGTRLTVT.